This T cell receptor beta chain derives from a study of monozygotic twins with inflammatory bowel disease. The CDR3 is made up of 14 amino acids. Per germline, CDR1 SEHNR and CDR2 FQNEAQ (reference sequence). TCRdb reworked the 5' RACE reads into one entry per CDR3 protein, no DNA. The specimen's table records a few hundred thousand distinct CDR3 sequences. V is TRBV7-9 and J is TRBJ2-2; TCRdb's D call, TRBD2, is unchecked because there is no DNA. The sequencing sample was made of blood. This sequence originates from a human donor with ulcerative colitis or Crohn's disease, or a healthy co-twin of an affected twin (not recorded which). This CDR3 reads CASSPLGVFGELFF.